The 9 T cell receptor beta chains in this list originate from one sample, sequenced in a study of cytomegalovirus exposure and HLA in healthy donors. Primers for the PCR totalled 60 Vbeta and 13 Jbeta. The table came from immunoSEQ multiplex PCR; TCRdb's copy has only in-frame clones and leaves some out. Here the sample spans about 190,000 clones, around 87% being singletons. Material: PBMCs. The receptors originated from a woman in her late teens or twenties in good health and CMV-seronegative.

The chain carries TRBV5-1 and TRBJ1-4; 9 nucleotides align to TRBD1. With V trimmed by 4 bases and J by 7 bases, 11 bases remained unmatched. The CDR3 totals 16 residues. Germline values: CDR1 SGHRS, CDR2 YFSETQ. The CDR3 region is CASSLSPQGASEKLFF. CDR3 bases: TGCGCCAGCAGCCTATCCCCACAGGGGGCGAGTGAAAAACTGTTTTTT.

The rearrangement joins TRBV19 to TRBJ2-3, with TRBD2 matching over 10 bases. In germline, CDR1 is LNHDA, CDR2 SQIVND (reference sequence). V trimming: 5 bases; J trimming: 5 bases; junction bases outside the gene matches: 7. The CDR3 consists of 15 residues. The CDR3 spells CASSFTGTSVDTQYF. The CDR3 nucleotides read TGTGCCAGTAGTTTCACAGGGACTAGCGTAGATACGCAGTATTTT.

The V call is TRBV30, the J call TRBJ1-1; D gene uncertain. Deletions cut 1 base from V and 3 bases from J, with 9 bases between. Germline CDR1 is GTSNPN and CDR2 is SVGIG (reference sequence). CDR3 length: 13 residues. The CDR3 loop reads CAWSGSRDTEAFF. The CDR3 DNA sequence: TGTGCCTGGAGTGGGAGTCGAGACACTGAAGCTTTCTTT.

The V and J genes are TRBV13 and TRBJ1-1; perhaps TRBD1 as D (5 bases). CDR3 length equals 17 residues. The V end lost 6 bases, the J end lost 6 bases, and 26 bases lay between the germline ends. Germline CDR1 PRHDT, CDR2 FYEKMQ (reference sequence). The CDR3 loop is CASRRKGMGWGGAEAFF. The CDR3 DNA reads as TGTGCCAGCAGACGCAAAGGGATGGGGTGGGGAGGGGCTGAAGCTTTCTTT.

The chain joins TRBV27 to TRBJ1-6, with D possibly matching TRBD1 (6 bases). Trimming shortened V by 7 bases and J by 9 bases, and 19 bases separated the two germline ends. CDR3 length: 15 residues. Germline V lookup: CDR1 MNHEY, CDR2 SMNVEV (reference sequence). CDR3 DNA: TGTGCCAGCAAGTTAGGGGGGGGCGACGGTTCACCCCTCCACTTT. It is translated as CASKLGGGDGSPLHF.

The gene calls are TRBV10-3 and TRBJ1-3; D is uncertain. The CDR3 sequence is 16 residues long. V gave up 0 bases and J gave up 0 bases, with 9 bases separating them. Germline loops: CDR1 ENHRY, CDR2 SYGVKD. CDR3 residues: CAISESAGISGNTIYF. In nucleotides, the CDR3 is TGTGCCATCAGTGAGTCGGCGGGGATCTCTGGAAACACCATATATTTT.

This chain links TRBV11-2 with TRBJ2-7; 12 bases map to TRBD1. V lost 4 bases, J lost 6 bases, and 4 bases stayed unmatched. Germline CDR1 and CDR2: SGHAT and FQNNGV. This CDR3 is 14 amino acids long. CDR3 bases: TGTGCCAGCAGCTGGGGACAGGGGGCGGGCGAGCAGTACTTC. This encodes CASSWGQGAGEQYF.

The chain joins TRBV6-1 to TRBJ2-1; maybe TRBD2 (6 bases). CDR1 is MNHNS and CDR2 is SASEGT in the germline V gene. Trimming pared 3 bases from V and 2 bases from J, leaving 14 bases between. This CDR3 contains 16 residues. CDR3 DNA: TGTGCCAGCAGTGACCCGCCCGGGGGACCCTACAATGAGCAGTTCTTC. It yields the protein CASSDPPGGPYNEQFF.

CDR3 region: CAWSHHPGQGPSTEAFF. The CDR3 DNA follows: TGTGCCTGGAGCCACCACCCGGGACAGGGCCCGTCCACTGAAGCTTTCTTT. This sequence joins TRBV30 and TRBJ1-1; TRBD1 aligns across 9 bases. CDR1 is GTSNPN and CDR2 is SVGIG in the germline V gene (reference sequence). V dropped 3 bases and J dropped 4; count of bases not matched to a gene: 15. The CDR3 loop spans 17 amino acids.